This TCR beta chain was identified during a study of blood T cell repertoires in COVID-19. About the study: The analysed material was cDNA or gDNA that came from T cells, B-cell-depleted T cells, or PBMCs.

V lost 4 bases and J lost 0; bases outside the gene matches: 11. The length of the CDR3 is 18 residues. Germline values: CDR1 MNHEY, CDR2 SMNVEV (reference sequence). Per the original data handling: Nucleated cell number was recorded as an estimate derived from reference gene primer amplification. This table comes from immunoSEQ multiplex PCR, and its TCRdb copy is limited to in-frame clones, with some not included. Clone size and the V and J calls come from that table; the DNA yielded D and trimming. Among more than 250,000 clones listed, approximately 85% were seen once. This chain joins TRBV27 and TRBJ1-4; 7 bases fit TRBD1. Specimen: peripheral blood. This sequence originates from a woman aged 50 to 60 with acute or convalescent COVID-19. The CDR3 DNA follows: TGTGCCAGCAGTTATTTCGGGACAGCATTTGCAACTAATGAAAAACTGTTTTTT. Residues: CASSYFGTAFATNEKLFF.